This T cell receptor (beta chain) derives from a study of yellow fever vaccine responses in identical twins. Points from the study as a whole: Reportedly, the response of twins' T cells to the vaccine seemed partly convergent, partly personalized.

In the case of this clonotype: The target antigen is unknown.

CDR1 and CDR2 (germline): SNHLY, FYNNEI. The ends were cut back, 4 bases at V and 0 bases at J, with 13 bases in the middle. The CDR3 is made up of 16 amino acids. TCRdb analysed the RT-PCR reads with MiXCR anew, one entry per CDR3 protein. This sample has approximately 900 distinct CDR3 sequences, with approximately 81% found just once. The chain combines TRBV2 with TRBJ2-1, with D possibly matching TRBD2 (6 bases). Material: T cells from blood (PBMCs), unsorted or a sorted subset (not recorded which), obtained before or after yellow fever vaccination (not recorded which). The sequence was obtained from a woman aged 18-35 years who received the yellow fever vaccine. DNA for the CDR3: TGTGCCAGCAGTGGGGTCCGGCGGGGCTCCTACAATGAGCAGTTCTTC. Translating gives CASSGVRRGSYNEQFF.